Each of the 27 T cell receptor beta chains below was sequenced from the same sample in a study of CXCR3-negative and CXCR3-positive naive CD8 T cells. It was by 5' RACE with UMI labels that the TRB cDNA libraries were prepared. After re-calling the 5' RACE reads, TCRdb lists one entry per CDR3 protein, DNA absent. The repertoire shows some 130,000 distinct CDR3 sequences; the top ten hold 0.25% to 0.35%. The specimen was naive CXCR3- CD8+ T cells from blood. Described subset: CD45RO-CCR7+CD27+CD95- naive CD8+ T cells lacking CXCR3 (TNR3-). The receptors stem from a human donor in good health. Some clones in this sample may be carry-over from other donors' samples.

The gene calls are TRBV3-1 and TRBJ2-1; TCRdb's D call, TRBD2, is unchecked because there is no DNA. The length of the CDR3 is 20 residues. Germline CDR1 reads LGHDT; CDR2 reads YNNKEL (reference sequence). The CDR3 here is CASSQDITSGGPSPYNEQFF.

The chain links TRBV19 to TRBJ2-7. Germline V gives CDR1 LNHDA, CDR2 SQIVND (reference sequence). The CDR3 sequence is 13 residues long. The CDR3 reads CASSPKISYEQYF.

The chain employs TRBV2 and TRBJ2-7; TCRdb indicates TRBD1, and absent DNA this call remains unverified. This CDR3 region has 15 residues. Germline loops: CDR1 SNHLY, CDR2 FYNNEI. This chain's CDR3 is CASSPDSGQQYEQYF.

The chain uses TRBV4-1 and TRBJ1-1. The CDR3 is 15 amino acids. The V gene's germline CDR1 is MGHRA and CDR2 YSYEKL. The CDR3 loop is CASSQDGDWNTEAFF.

The CDR3 reads CASSVATSGYNEQFF. This chain connects TRBV9 to TRBJ2-1; TCRdb picks TRBD2, but there is no DNA to check that call. The germline V gene encodes CDR1 SGDLS and CDR2 YYNGEE. The CDR3 spans 15 residues.

The CDR3 reads CASSLRWRGQYQPQHF. The V call is TRBV5-1, the J call TRBJ1-5; the TCRdb call, TRBD1, lacks DNA for checking. CDR3 length: 16 residues. Germline CDR1 is SGHRS and CDR2 is YFSETQ.

The rearrangement joins TRBV5-1 to TRBJ2-1; as DNA is missing, the TRBD2 call by TCRdb cannot be tested. Germline loops: CDR1 SGHRS, CDR2 YFSETQ. The length of the CDR3 is 15 residues. The CDR3 sequence is CASSLVVRQRGSEVF.

Here the CDR3 reads CASGSGQVNTEAFF. The genes are TRBV19 and TRBJ1-1; the TCRdb call, TRBD1, lacks DNA for checking. The germline CDR1 and CDR2 sequences are LNHDA and SQIVND (reference sequence). This CDR3 is built from 14 residues.

The V and J genes are TRBV27 and TRBJ2-7; the D call of TRBD1 rests on TCRdb alone, since no DNA is present to check it. Germline CDR1 reads MNHEY; CDR2 reads SMNVEV (reference sequence). The CDR3 has 13 residues. This chain's CDR3 is CASRRTGNDEQYF.

This chain links TRBV7-2 with TRBJ2-7; lacking DNA, the TRBD2 call made by TCRdb goes unchecked. CDR1 is SGHTA, CDR2 FQGNSA, per germline. The CDR3 contains 13 residues. CDR3 in amino acids: CASSSLHGGEQYF.

The chain joins TRBV20-1 to TRBJ2-7. The CDR3 sequence is 13 residues long. From germline, CDR1 is DFQATT and CDR2 SNEGSKA (reference sequence). The CDR3 here is CSATDGFSYEQYF.

The genes are TRBV28 and TRBJ2-7; the D gene TCRdb calls, TRBD2, cannot be checked with no DNA. In germline, CDR1 is MDHEN, CDR2 SYDVKM. The CDR3 runs to 14 residues. CDR3 in amino acids: CASSQRTSGYEQYF. Combining the CDR3 with reference TRBV28 and TRBJ2-7 gives the whole variable domain DVKVTQSSRYLVKRTGEKVFLECVQDMDHENMFWYRQDPGLGLRLIYFSYDVKMKEKGDIPEGYSVSREKKERFSLILESASTNQTSMYLCASSQRTSGYEQYFGPGTRLTVT.

The rearrangement uses TRBV7-2 and TRBJ2-1. Germline assignment: CDR1 SGHTA and CDR2 FQGNSA. The CDR3 totals 12 residues. The CDR3 here is CASSLLRNEQFF.

The rearrangement uses TRBV12-3 or TRBV12-4 and TRBJ1-3. This CDR3 comprises 14 residues. CDR3 in amino acids: CASSPLNSGNTIYF.

V and J are TRBV12-3 or TRBV12-4 and TRBJ1-2; TCRdb lists TRBD1, though no DNA is available to test this call. This CDR3 has 16 residues. CDR3 amino acids: CASSNPGQYLNYGYTF.

This sequence joins TRBV15 and TRBJ1-1. The CDR3 has 12 amino acids. Germline loops: CDR1 LNHNV, CDR2 YYDKDF (reference sequence). CDR3 amino acids: CATSRGNTEAFF. The full variable domain, its missing parts supplied by reference TRBV15 and TRBJ1-1, is DAMVIQNPRYQVTQFGKPVTLSCSQTLNHNVMYWYQQKSSQAPKLLFHYYDKDFNNEADTPDNFQSRRPNTSFCFLDIRSPGLGDTAMYLCATSRGNTEAFFGQGTRLTVV.

The chain links TRBV27 to TRBJ2-7. Germline V gene lookup returns CDR1 MNHEY and CDR2 SMNVEV (reference sequence). The CDR3 has 13 amino acids. CDR3: CASSDVYTYEQYF.

V and J are TRBV28 and TRBJ2-7; the D call of TRBD1 rests on TCRdb alone, since no DNA is present to check it. Germline loops: CDR1 MDHEN, CDR2 SYDVKM. This CDR3 is 13 amino acids long. CDR3 region: CASRNRGTYEQYF.

This chain links TRBV7-9 with TRBJ2-7; TCRdb proposes TRBD2, but this gene call is untestable without DNA. The CDR3 sequence is 14 residues long. The germline CDR1 and CDR2 sequences are SEHNR and FQNEAQ (reference sequence). CDR3 residues: CASSLALAPYEQYF.

The chain has TRBV11-2 and TRBJ2-1; TCRdb's assignment of TRBD2 cannot be checked, as there is no DNA. This CDR3 region has 16 residues. Germline assignment: CDR1 SGHAT and CDR2 FQNNGV. The CDR3 is CASLYPGLAGGNEQFF.

This chain joins TRBV29-1 and TRBJ2-7; no DNA is available, so the TRBD2 call from TCRdb remains unchecked. Germline CDR1 and CDR2: SQVTM and ANQGSEA. This CDR3 spans 14 amino acids. The CDR3 reads CSVEGIPPSYEQYF.

The J gene is TRBJ2-7, the V gene TRBV29-1; as DNA is missing, the TRBD2 call by TCRdb cannot be tested. Germline CDR1 SQVTM, CDR2 ANQGSEA. This CDR3 has 13 amino acids. The CDR3 region is CSAVPILAGGPIF.

The chain is built from TRBV7-9 and TRBJ2-1; absent DNA, TCRdb's TRBD1 call cannot be checked. The CDR3 covers 13 residues. Germline V CDR1 and CDR2: SEHNR, FQNEAQ (reference sequence). CDR3 in amino acids: CASSSDRAREQFF.

The rearrangement uses TRBV29-1 and TRBJ1-1. The CDR3 is made up of 12 amino acids. CDR1 and CDR2 from the germline V gene are SQVTM and ANQGSEA. CDR3 amino acids: CSVPHENTEAFF.

The rearrangement joins TRBV2 to TRBJ2-7; TCRdb picks TRBD1, but there is no DNA to check that call. Germline V gives CDR1 SNHLY, CDR2 FYNNEI. The CDR3 sequence is 13 residues long. The CDR3 sequence is CASSRGPAYEQYF.

This chain links TRBV7-6 with TRBJ2-3. The CDR3 loop spans 15 amino acids. Germline assignment: CDR1 SGHVS and CDR2 FNYEAQ. This CDR3 reads CASSLNPARADTQYF.

V usage is TRBV13 and J usage is TRBJ2-1; TCRdb gives TRBD2 as the D gene, but with no DNA this cannot be confirmed. CDR3 size: 17 residues. Germline V gene sequence: CDR1 PRHDT, CDR2 FYEKMQ (reference sequence). CDR3 amino acids: CASSLSLTSGVSNEQFF. Variable domain in full (rest from reference TRBV13 and TRBJ2-1): AAGVIQSPRHLIKEKRETATLKCYPIPRHDTVYWYQQGPGQDPQFLISFYEKMQSDKGSIPDRFSAQQFSDYHSELNMSSLELGDSALYFCASSLSLTSGVSNEQFFGPGTRLTVL.